This TCR beta chain appears in the sequencing data of a study of T cell repertoires in cytomegalovirus infection. Study context: Based on public TCR beta signatures, there were indications of CMV infection and of a matching HLA type. Study-wide results and limits: Dominant in the ex vivo response were TCR beta clonotypes restricted by HLA-C and specific for CMV. Carriers of CMV plus the relevant HLA were identified by cumulative public TCR beta family frequency.

In regard to this clonotype: Its antigen remains unidentified. A much larger clonotype is one base distant, so this may be a read error.

TCRdb recomputed calls from the reads with MiXCR, one row per CDR3 protein. The repertoire has about 110,000 distinct CDR3 sequences, 9.5% to 13% of them found once; the top ten carry roughly 31%. Germline CDR1 reads SGHTA; CDR2 reads FQGNSA. Trimming took off 1 base at V and 7 bases at J, with 8 bases between the two ends. This CDR3 has 13 amino acids. The sample was PBMCs, sequenced either directly or after in vitro stimulation (not recorded which). The sequence derives from a human donor in good health (CMV status not recorded). Some clones in this sample may be carry-over from other donors' samples. The rearrangement uses TRBV7-2 and TRBJ1-5, with no clear D. CDR3 bases: TGTGCCAGCAGCTTAGTACCCCAGCAGCCCCAGCATTTT. Translating it yields CASSLVPQQPQHF.